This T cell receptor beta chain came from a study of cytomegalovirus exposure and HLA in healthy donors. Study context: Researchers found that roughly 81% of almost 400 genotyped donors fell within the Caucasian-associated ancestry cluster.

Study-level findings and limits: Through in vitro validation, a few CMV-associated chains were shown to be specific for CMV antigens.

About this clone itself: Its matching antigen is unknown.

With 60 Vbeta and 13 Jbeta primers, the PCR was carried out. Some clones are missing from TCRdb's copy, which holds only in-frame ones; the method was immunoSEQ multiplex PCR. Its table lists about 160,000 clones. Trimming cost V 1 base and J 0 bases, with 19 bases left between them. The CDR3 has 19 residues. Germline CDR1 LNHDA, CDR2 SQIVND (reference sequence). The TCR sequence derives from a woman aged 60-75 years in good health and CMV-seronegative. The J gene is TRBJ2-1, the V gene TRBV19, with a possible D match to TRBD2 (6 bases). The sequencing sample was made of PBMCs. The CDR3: CASSIGEWGSGSSYNEQFF. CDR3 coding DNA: TGTGCCAGTAGTATAGGGGAGTGGGGTAGCGGTAGCTCCTACAATGAGCAGTTCTTC.